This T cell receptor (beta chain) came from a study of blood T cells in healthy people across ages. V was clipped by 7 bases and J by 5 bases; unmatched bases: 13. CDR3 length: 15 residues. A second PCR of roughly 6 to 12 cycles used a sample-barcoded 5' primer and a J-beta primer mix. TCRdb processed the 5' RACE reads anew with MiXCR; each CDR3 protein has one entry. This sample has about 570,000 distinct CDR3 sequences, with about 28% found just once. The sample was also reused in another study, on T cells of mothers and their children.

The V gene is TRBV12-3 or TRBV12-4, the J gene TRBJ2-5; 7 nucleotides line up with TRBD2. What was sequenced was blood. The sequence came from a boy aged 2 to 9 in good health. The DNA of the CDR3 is TGTGCCAGCAACCGCGGGAGAGCGGTGGGGGAGACCCAGTACTTC. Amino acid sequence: CASNRGRAVGETQYF.